The 24 T cell receptor beta chains in this list originate from one sample, sequenced in a study of shared clonotypes between healthy human individuals. Profiled with immunoSEQ multiplex PCR; TCRdb holds only in-frame clones, not every one. Of around 240,000 clones detected, approximately 70% appear once; the ten largest clones hold around 10%. Input material: memory CD4+ T cells sorted from blood. The subset denotes: CD45RA-negative fraction. The receptors stem from a man aged 25-45 years in good health.

This clone occurred a few times. The rearrangement uses TRBV19 and TRBJ2-3; D may be TRBD1 (6 bases). Per the germline V gene, CDR1 is LNHDA and CDR2 is SQIVND (reference sequence). V was shortened by 8 bases and J by 4 bases, with 19 bases between the two germline ends. The CDR3 totals 15 residues. This chain's CDR3 is CASSMLGGGADTQYF. CDR3 in DNA: TGTGCCAGTTCAATGCTCGGTGGGGGCGCAGATACGCAGTATTTT.

The DNA for the CDR3 is TGTGCCAGCAACCAAGGGGCTAGTTGGGGTGAGCAGTTCTTC. Its translation: CASNQGASWGEQFF. This chain links TRBV2 with TRBJ2-1; the D gene is possibly TRBD1 (5 bases). The CDR3 totals 14 residues. The germline gives CDR1 SNHLY, CDR2 FYNNEI. Trimming took off 7 bases at V and 9 bases at J, with 19 bases between the two ends.

This clone was seen only a few times. This chain links TRBV5-1 with TRBJ1-2; D is possibly TRBD1 (5 bases). This CDR3 comprises 14 residues. Germline loops: CDR1 SGHRS, CDR2 YFSETQ. V lost 0 bases and J lost 4, with 10 bases in between. CDR3 sequence reads: CASSLDRTTYGYTF. Written as DNA, the CDR3 is TGCGCCAGCAGCTTGGACAGGACAACCTATGGCTACACCTTC.

This clone has only a few counts. This chain connects TRBV4-1 to TRBJ2-3; TRBD2 matches at 7 bases. The CDR3 is 17 amino acids. The germline gives CDR1 MGHRA, CDR2 YSYEKL. The V segment lost 4 bases and the J segment 5 bases; nucleotides outside the gene matches: 15. The CDR3 loop reads CASSPTRTAGAGDTQYF. The CDR3 DNA reads as TGCGCCAGCAGCCCCACCAGGACCGCGGGAGCGGGAGATACGCAGTATTTT.

The V call is TRBV2, the J call TRBJ1-2; TRBD1 might be the D (5 bases). This CDR3 has 15 amino acids. Trimming cost V 0 bases and J 7 bases, with 15 bases left between them. Germline CDR1 SNHLY, CDR2 FYNNEI. CDR3 amino acids: CASSEAGPLGSGYTF. The CDR3 DNA reads as TGTGCCAGCAGTGAAGCGGGGCCCCTTGGGAGTGGCTACACCTTC.

The sample holds a few counts of this clone. CDR3: CSVTGLLTGELFF. CDR3 DNA sequence: TGCAGCGTTACGGGACTCCTCACCGGGGAGCTGTTTTTT. V is TRBV29-1 and J is TRBJ2-2; D is possibly TRBD2 (6 bases). From germline, CDR1 is SQVTM and CDR2 ANQGSEA. The CDR3 contains 13 residues. The V gene lost 5 bases and the J gene lost 4 bases, with 11 bases spanning the gap.

This clone has at least ten counts. V gene TRBV5-6 combines with J gene TRBJ2-3; D unclear. This CDR3 spans 11 amino acids. Germline V CDR1 and CDR2: SGHDT, YYEEEE. Trimming took 0 bases from V and 4 from J, leaving 0 bases between them. The CDR3 nucleotides are TGTGCCAGCAGCTTGGCAGATACGCAGTATTTT. Amino acids: CASSLADTQYF.

This clone was counted only a few times. The chain uses TRBV15 and TRBJ1-5; D is ambiguous. The CDR3 spans 13 residues. V was shortened by 3 bases and J by 6 bases, with 9 bases between the two germline ends. The germline gives CDR1 LNHNV, CDR2 YYDKDF (reference sequence). The CDR3 nucleotides read TGTGCCACCAGCAGGGATGGGAGTCAGCCCCAGCATTTT. Protein: CATSRDGSQPQHF.

The chain carries TRBV7-9 and TRBJ1-5, with a weak D call TRBD1 (6 bases). The germline gives CDR1 SEHNR, CDR2 FQNEAQ (reference sequence). V was clipped by 3 bases and J by 4 bases, with 7 bases between them. The CDR3 contains 13 residues. The CDR3, as DNA: TGTGCCAGCAGCTTTCAGGGGAATCAGCCCCAGCATTTT. It yields the protein CASSFQGNQPQHF.

The sample holds one count of this clone. The rearrangement links TRBV7-2 to TRBJ2-3; D is possibly TRBD1 (5 bases). This CDR3 contains 15 residues. Trimming took off 0 bases at V and 6 bases at J, with 13 bases between the two ends. From germline, CDR1 is SGHTA and CDR2 FQGNSA. The CDR3 region has the DNA TGTGCCAGCAGCTTAGCCCCAGGGAACACGGATACGCAGTATTTT. This translates into CASSLAPGNTDTQYF. The full variable domain, completed using reference TRBV7-2 and TRBJ2-3, is GAGVSQSPSNKVTEKGKDVELRCDPISGHTALYWYRQSLGQGLEFLIYFQGNSAPDKSGLPSDRFSAERTGGSVSTLTIQRTQQEDSAVYLCASSLAPGNTDTQYFGPGTRLTVL.

The CDR3, as DNA: TGTGCCACCAGCAGAGCCGGCAACACAGATACGCAGTATTTT. Translation gives CATSRAGNTDTQYF. The chain employs TRBV15 and TRBJ2-3; D is uncertain. CDR1 is LNHNV, CDR2 YYDKDF, per germline (reference sequence). Trimming shortened V by 1 base and J by 2 bases, and 7 bases separated the two germline ends. The CDR3 runs to 14 residues.

The V gene is TRBV11-2, the J gene TRBJ2-1; maybe TRBD2 (6 bases). This CDR3 has 15 amino acids. Trimming left V 1 base short and J 2 bases short, with 9 bases between. The V gene's germline CDR1 is SGHAT and CDR2 FQNNGV. CDR3 in amino acids: CASSLGRVAYNEQFF. The DNA for the CDR3 is TGTGCCAGCAGCTTAGGGAGGGTCGCCTACAATGAGCAGTTCTTC.

This clone was observed a handful of times. V usage is TRBV5-1 and J usage is TRBJ2-2, with 9 bases lining up with TRBD1. Germline CDR1 reads SGHRS; CDR2 reads YFSETQ. CDR3 length equals 15 residues. The trim removed 1 base at V and 4 bases at J, leaving 2 bases unmatched. The CDR3 DNA sequence: TGCGCCAGCAGCTTGACAGGGGGCATCACCGGGGAGCTGTTTTTT. It specifies CASSLTGGITGELFF.

There are a few counts of this clone. This chain uses TRBV6-5 with TRBJ1-1, with D possibly being TRBD1 (6 bases). This CDR3 has 14 residues. Germline CDR1 MNHEY, CDR2 SVGAGI. V lost 4 bases, J lost 3 bases, and 12 bases lay in between. DNA of the CDR3: TGTGCCAGCAGTTTTGAGGGGGGGTACACTGAAGCTTTCTTT. Amino acid sequence: CASSFEGGYTEAFF.

The chain combines TRBV6-1 with TRBJ2-7, with D unresolved. V dropped 8 bases and J dropped 3 bases, with 11 bases sitting between them. This CDR3 has 12 residues. The germline V gene encodes CDR1 MNHNS and CDR2 SASEGT. CDR3 protein: CASGQAIYEQYF. In DNA form, the CDR3 reads TGTGCCAGCGGCCAGGCTATCTACGAGCAGTACTTC.

This clone has just a few counts. This chain uses TRBV28 with TRBJ2-3; D unclear. Trimming removed 6 bases at V and 5 bases at J, with 12 bases between. CDR1 is MDHEN and CDR2 is SYDVKM in the germline V gene. The CDR3 loop spans 13 amino acids. The CDR3 here is CASRNPRIDTQYF. In DNA form, the CDR3 reads TGTGCCAGCAGAAACCCCCGGATAGATACGCAGTATTTT.

V and J are TRBV11-3 and TRBJ2-1; 12 bases map to TRBD2. V shed 5 bases and J 4 bases; nucleotides not matched to a gene: 6. Looked up from germline, CDR1 is SGHNT and CDR2 is YENEEA. The CDR3 totals 16 residues. The CDR3 sequence: CASSGSGTSGYNEQFF. CDR3 coding DNA: TGTGCCAGCAGCGGAAGTGGGACTAGCGGGTACAATGAGCAGTTCTTC. Variable domain in full (rest from reference TRBV11-3 and TRBJ2-1): EAGVVQSPRYKIIEKKQPVAFWCNPISGHNTLYWYLQNLGQGPELLIRYENEEAVDDSQLPKDRFSAERLKGVDSTLKIQPAELGDSAVYLCASSGSGTSGYNEQFFGPGTRLTVL.

V usage is TRBV5-1 and J usage is TRBJ2-2; 13 bases match TRBD2. The germline gives CDR1 SGHRS, CDR2 YFSETQ. The CDR3 consists of 18 residues. Trimming took 1 base from V and 4 from J; bases not matched to a gene: 7. The CDR3 here is CASSLRTSGSLITGELFF. In nucleotides, the CDR3 is TGCGCCAGCAGCTTGCGGACTAGCGGGAGCCTAATCACCGGGGAGCTGTTTTTT. Filled out from reference TRBV5-1 and TRBJ2-2, the complete variable domain reads KAGVTQTPRYLIKTRGQQVTLSCSPISGHRSVSWYQQTPGQGLQFLFEYFSETQRNKGNFPGRFSGRQFSNSRSEMNVSTLELGDSALYLCASSLRTSGSLITGELFFGEGSRLTVL.

The chain recombines TRBV29-1 with TRBJ2-7, with D perhaps TRBD2 (6 bases). Germline CDR1 reads SQVTM; CDR2 reads ANQGSEA. The CDR3 covers 12 residues. V was clipped by 3 bases and J by 6 bases, with 12 bases between them. The CDR3 bases are TGCAGCGTTGAGTATGGAGGGGCCGAGCAGTACTTC. It encodes CSVEYGGAEQYF.

V usage is TRBV5-4 and J usage is TRBJ1-1; D unresolved. V shed 1 base and J shed 1 base, with 11 bases lying between them. There are 15 residues in the CDR3. Germline-derived CDR1 and CDR2 are SGHNT and YYREEE (reference sequence). The chain's CDR3 is CASSLPPWGNTEAFF. The CDR3 coding sequence is TGTGCCAGCAGCTTGCCTCCCTGGGGGAACACTGAAGCTTTCTTT.

The chain recombines TRBV5-1 with TRBJ2-7, with D perhaps being TRBD1 or TRBD2 (5 bases each). The V end lost 4 bases, the J end lost 7 bases, and 21 bases lay between the germline ends. This CDR3 contains 15 residues. Per the germline V gene, CDR1 is SGHRS and CDR2 is YFSETQ. The CDR3 region is CASSPSGTTSGEQYF. In DNA form, the CDR3 reads TGCGCCAGCAGCCCTTCCGGGACGACCTCGGGGGAGCAGTACTTC.

The chain has TRBV7-9 and TRBJ1-2; no clear D. V lost 7 bases and J lost 6, with 12 bases in between. Germline loops: CDR1 SEHNR, CDR2 FQNEAQ (reference sequence). The CDR3 loop spans 12 amino acids. CDR3 coding DNA: TGTGCCAGCACCCTTGGCCCGAATGGCTACACCTTC. This sequence encodes CASTLGPNGYTF.

This clone appeared once. J is TRBJ2-1 and V is TRBV9; 7 nucleotides agree with TRBD2. Germline V gene lookup returns CDR1 SGDLS and CDR2 YYNGEE. The CDR3 extends over 15 amino acids. The V segment lost 0 bases and the J segment 6 bases; nucleotides outside the gene matches: 6. The CDR3 protein is CASSVGTRLGNEQFF. The CDR3 DNA follows: TGTGCCAGCAGCGTAGGGACTAGATTGGGCAATGAGCAGTTCTTC.

J is TRBJ2-7 and V is TRBV5-1; a weak D match, TRBD1 (6 bases). This CDR3 is built from 13 residues. The germline V and J ends were trimmed by 1 base and 5 bases, with 10 bases remaining between them. CDR1 SGHRS and CDR2 YFSETQ come from the germline V gene. CDR3 DNA sequence: TGCGCCAGCAGCTTGACAGGGATGGACGAGCAGTACTTC. Translation gives CASSLTGMDEQYF.